This TCR beta chain stems from a study of siplizumab effects on memory and regulatory T cells. Points from the study as a whole: Just a small share of alloreactive clones was traced back to unstimulated subsets. Naive T cells looked more diverse than memory cells and looked like major alloresponse contributors. The suppressive capacity of proliferating Tregs from siplizumab cultures remained unconfirmed. Treatment with siplizumab left mappable alloreactive CD4+ clones averaging approximately 69% Treg-derived, compared with around 26% in controls.

CDR3 length equals 16 residues. Deletions cut 3 bases from V and 0 bases from J, with 15 bases between. CDR1 and CDR2 (germline): SGDLS, YYNGEE. Points on this clone: Its specificity is not known.

Sequencing used immunoSEQ multiplex PCR; TCRdb keeps in-frame clones, though not all of them. The sample yields more than 45,000 clones, approximately 93% seen once. The sample was CD8+ T cells sorted from blood. The TCR sequence derives from a human donor in good health. The V gene is TRBV9, the J gene TRBJ1-1; a weak D match, TRBD1 (5 bases). CDR3 bases: TGTGCCAGCAGCGCAACCCTTGGGGGTTTGAACACTGAAGCTTTCTTT. The encoded protein is CASSATLGGLNTEAFF.